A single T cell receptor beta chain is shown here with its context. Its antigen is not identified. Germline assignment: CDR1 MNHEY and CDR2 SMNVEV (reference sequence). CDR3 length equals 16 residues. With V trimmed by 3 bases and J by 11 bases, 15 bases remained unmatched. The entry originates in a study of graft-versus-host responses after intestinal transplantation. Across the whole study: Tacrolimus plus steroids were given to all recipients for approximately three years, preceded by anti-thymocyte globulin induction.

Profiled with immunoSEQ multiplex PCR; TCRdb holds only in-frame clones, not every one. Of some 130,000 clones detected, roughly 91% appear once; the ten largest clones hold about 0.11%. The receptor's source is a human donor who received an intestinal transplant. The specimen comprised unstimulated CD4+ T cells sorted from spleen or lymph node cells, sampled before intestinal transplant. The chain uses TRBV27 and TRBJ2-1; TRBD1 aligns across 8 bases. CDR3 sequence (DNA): TGTGCCAGCAGTTTCCCAACAGGGACAGGTGCGTTGAAGCAGTTCTTC. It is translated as CASSFPTGTGALKQFF.